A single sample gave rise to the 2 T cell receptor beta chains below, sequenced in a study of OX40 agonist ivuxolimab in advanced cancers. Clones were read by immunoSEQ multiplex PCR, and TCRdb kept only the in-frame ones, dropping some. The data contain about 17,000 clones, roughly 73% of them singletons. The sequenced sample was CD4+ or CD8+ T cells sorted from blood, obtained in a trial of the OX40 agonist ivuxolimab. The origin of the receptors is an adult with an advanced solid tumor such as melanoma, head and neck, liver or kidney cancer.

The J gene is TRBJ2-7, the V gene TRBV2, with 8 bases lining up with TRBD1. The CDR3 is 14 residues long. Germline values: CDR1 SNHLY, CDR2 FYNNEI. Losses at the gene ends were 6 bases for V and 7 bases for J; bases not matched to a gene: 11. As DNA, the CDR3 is TGTGCCAGCAGGCACGGACAGGGAAGGAGGGAGCAGTACTTC. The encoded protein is CASRHGQGRREQYF.

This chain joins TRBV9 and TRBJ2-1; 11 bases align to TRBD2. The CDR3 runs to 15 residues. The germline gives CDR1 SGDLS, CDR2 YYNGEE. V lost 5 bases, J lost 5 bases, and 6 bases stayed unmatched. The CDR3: CASSATSGSDNEQFF. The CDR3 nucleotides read TGTGCCAGCAGTGCTACTAGCGGGAGCGACAATGAGCAGTTCTTC.